This T cell receptor (beta chain) was captured by sequencing in a study of PD-L1 blockade in urothelial cancer. Time point described: pretreatment peripheral blood. The CDR3 loop spans 18 amino acids. Trimming took 8 bases from V and 0 from J; bases not matched to a gene: 16. Germline CDR1 SNHLY, CDR2 FYNNEI. TCRdb keeps only in-frame clones here, not all; method: immunoSEQ multiplex PCR. The table lists over 45,000 clones, around 83% of them singletons. The genes are TRBV2 and TRBJ1-5; 7 bases fit TRBD1. The specimen comprised PBMCs, sampled around atezolizumab (anti-PD-L1) treatment. This TCR was recovered from a man aged 55 to 70 with urothelial cancer. The CDR3: CASLGSAGTDYSNQPQHF. The CDR3 bases are TGTGCCAGCCTAGGATCAGCCGGGACAGACTATAGCAATCAGCCCCAGCATTTT.